This TCR beta chain was profiled in a study of blood T cell repertoires in COVID-19. Study overall: Samples taken during acute and convalescent COVID-19 were collected in the United States, Italy and Spain. T cells, B-cell-depleted T cells, or PBMCs supplied cDNA or gDNA.

Per the original data handling: The assay estimated nucleated cells by amplifying reference gene primers. Generated by immunoSEQ multiplex PCR, the TCRdb table keeps only in-frame clones and is missing some. D and trimming come from the DNA, and the V and J calls and clone size come from that table. The profile covers 150,000 to 200,000 clones, with 90% appearing a single time and roughly 19% taken by the ten largest. Germline loops: CDR1 MNHEY, CDR2 SVGAGI. The CDR3 contains 14 residues. The V end lost 0 bases, the J end lost 0 bases, and 6 bases lay between the germline ends. This TCR derives from a man aged 55 to 70 with active or convalescent COVID-19. J is TRBJ2-7 and V is TRBV6-5; possible D gene TRBD2, 6 bases. The sequencing sample was made of peripheral blood. As DNA, the CDR3 is TGTGCCAGCAGTTACTCCGGGAGCTCCTACGAGCAGTACTTC. Protein: CASSYSGSSYEQYF.